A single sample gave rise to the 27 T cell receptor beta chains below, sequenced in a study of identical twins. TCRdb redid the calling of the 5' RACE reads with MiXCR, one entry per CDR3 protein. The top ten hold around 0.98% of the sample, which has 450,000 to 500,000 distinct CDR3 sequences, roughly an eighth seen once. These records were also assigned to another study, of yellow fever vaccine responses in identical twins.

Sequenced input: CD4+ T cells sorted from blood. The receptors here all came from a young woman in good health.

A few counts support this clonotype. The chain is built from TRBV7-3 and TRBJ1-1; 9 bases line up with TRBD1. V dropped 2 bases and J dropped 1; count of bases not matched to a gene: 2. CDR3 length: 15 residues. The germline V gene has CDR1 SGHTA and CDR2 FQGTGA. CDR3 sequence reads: CASSLRTGENTEAFF. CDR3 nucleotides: TGTGCCAGCAGCTTACGGACAGGGGAGAACACTGAAGCTTTCTTT.

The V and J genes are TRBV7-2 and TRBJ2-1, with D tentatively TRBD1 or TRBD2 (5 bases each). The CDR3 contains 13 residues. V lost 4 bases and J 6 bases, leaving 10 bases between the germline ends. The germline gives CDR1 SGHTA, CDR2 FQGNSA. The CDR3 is CASSWGPFNEQFF. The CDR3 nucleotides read TGTGCCAGCAGCTGGGGACCCTTCAATGAGCAGTTCTTC. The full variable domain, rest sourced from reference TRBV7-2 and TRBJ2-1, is GAGVSQSPSNKVTEKGKDVELRCDPISGHTALYWYRQSLGQGLEFLIYFQGNSAPDKSGLPSDRFSAERTGGSVSTLTIQRTQQEDSAVYLCASSWGPFNEQFFGPGTRLTVL.

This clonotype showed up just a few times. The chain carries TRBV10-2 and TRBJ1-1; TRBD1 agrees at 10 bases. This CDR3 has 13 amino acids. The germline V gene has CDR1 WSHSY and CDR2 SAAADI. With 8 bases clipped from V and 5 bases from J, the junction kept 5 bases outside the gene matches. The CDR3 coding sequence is TGCGCCAGCGGGGGACAGGGGTGGACTGAAGCTTTCTTT. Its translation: CASGGQGWTEAFF.

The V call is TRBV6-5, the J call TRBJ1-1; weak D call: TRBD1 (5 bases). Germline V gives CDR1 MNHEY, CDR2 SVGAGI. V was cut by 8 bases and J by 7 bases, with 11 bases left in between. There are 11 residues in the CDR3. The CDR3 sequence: CASGTGYEAFF. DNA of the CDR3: TGTGCCAGCGGGACGGGCTATGAAGCTTTCTTT.

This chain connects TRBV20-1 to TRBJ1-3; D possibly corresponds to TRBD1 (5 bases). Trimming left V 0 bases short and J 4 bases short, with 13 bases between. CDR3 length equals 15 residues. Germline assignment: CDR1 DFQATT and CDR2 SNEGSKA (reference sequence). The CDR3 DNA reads TGCAGTGCTAGAGATGGGAGGGGAGCCGGAAACACCATATATTTT. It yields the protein CSARDGRGAGNTIYF.

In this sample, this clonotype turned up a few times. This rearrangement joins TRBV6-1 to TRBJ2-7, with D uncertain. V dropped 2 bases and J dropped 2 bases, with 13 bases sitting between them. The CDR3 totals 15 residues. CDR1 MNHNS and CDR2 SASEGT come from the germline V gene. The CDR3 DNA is TGTGCCAGCAGTGAATATACCCACAGCGCCTACGAGCAGTACTTC. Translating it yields CASSEYTHSAYEQYF.

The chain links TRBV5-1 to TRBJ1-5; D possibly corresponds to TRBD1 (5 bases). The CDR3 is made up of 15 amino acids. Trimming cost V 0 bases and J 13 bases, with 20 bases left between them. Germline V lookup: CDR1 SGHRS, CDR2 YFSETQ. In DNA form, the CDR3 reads TGCGCCAGCAGCTTGGCGGCAGGGTCTCTCGGTCAACAGCATTTT. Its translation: CASSLAAGSLGQQHF.

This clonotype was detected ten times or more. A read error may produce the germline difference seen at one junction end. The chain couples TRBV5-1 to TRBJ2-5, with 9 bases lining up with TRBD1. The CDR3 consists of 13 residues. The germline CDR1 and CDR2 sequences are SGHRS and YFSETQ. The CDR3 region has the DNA TGTGCCAGCAGCTTGGGGACAGGGGAGACCCAGTACTTC. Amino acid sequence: CASSLGTGETQYF.

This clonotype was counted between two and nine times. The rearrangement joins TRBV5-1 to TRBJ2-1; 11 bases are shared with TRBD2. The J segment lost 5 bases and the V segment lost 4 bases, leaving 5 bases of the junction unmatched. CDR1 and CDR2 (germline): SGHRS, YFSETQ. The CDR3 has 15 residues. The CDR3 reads CASSHGGLADNEQFF. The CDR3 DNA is TGCGCCAGCAGCCATGGGGGACTAGCGGACAATGAGCAGTTCTTC.

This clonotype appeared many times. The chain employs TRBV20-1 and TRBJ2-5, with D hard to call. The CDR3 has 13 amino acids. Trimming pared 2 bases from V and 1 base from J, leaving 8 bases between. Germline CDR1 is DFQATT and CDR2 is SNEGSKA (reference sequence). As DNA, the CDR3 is TGCAGTGCTAGACACACTCCCCAAGAGACCCAGTACTTC. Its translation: CSARHTPQETQYF.

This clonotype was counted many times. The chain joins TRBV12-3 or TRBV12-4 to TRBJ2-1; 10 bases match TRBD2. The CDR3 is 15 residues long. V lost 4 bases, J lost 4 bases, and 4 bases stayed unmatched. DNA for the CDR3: TGTGCCAGCAGTTCCGTACTAGCGGGGTACAATGAGCAGTTCTTC. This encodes CASSSVLAGYNEQFF.

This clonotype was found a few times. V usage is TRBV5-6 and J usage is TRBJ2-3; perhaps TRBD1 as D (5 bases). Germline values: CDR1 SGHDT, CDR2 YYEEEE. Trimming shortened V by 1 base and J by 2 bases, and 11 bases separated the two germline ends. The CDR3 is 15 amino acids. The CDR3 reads CASSLYSGPTDTQYF. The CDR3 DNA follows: TGTGCCAGCAGCTTGTATTCAGGGCCCACAGATACGCAGTATTTT.

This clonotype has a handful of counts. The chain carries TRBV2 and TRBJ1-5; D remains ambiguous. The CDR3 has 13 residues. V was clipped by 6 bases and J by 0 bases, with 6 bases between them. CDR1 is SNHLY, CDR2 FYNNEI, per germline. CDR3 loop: CASRDNSNQPQHF. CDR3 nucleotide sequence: TGTGCCAGCAGAGACAATAGCAATCAGCCCCAGCATTTT.

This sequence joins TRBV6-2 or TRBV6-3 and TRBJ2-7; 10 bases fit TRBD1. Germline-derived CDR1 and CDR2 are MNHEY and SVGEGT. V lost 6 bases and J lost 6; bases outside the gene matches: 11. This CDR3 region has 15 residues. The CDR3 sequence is CASSRIPRQGAEQYF. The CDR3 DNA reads TGTGCCAGCAGCAGAATCCCTAGACAGGGGGCCGAGCAGTACTTC.

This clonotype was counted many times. The CDR3 DNA reads TGTGCCAGCAGTTTAGCTCCCTACGAGCAGTACTTC. Protein: CASSLAPYEQYF. The rearrangement links TRBV12-3 or TRBV12-4 to TRBJ2-7; D not resolved. CDR3 size: 12 residues. The ends were cut back, 0 bases at V and 2 bases at J, with 2 bases in the middle.

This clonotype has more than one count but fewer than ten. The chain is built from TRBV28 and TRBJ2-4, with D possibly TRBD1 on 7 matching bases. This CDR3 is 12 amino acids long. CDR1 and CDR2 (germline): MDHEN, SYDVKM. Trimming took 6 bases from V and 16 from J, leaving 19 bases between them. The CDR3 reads CASRPTAGQPYF. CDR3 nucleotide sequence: TGTGCCAGCAGACCAACCGCGGGACAGCCCTACTTC.

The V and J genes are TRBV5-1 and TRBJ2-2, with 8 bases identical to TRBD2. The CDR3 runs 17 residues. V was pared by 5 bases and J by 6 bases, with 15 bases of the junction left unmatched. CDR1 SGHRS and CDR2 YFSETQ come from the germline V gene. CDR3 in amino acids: CASSYMSGGARAGELFF. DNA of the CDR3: TGCGCCAGCAGTTACATGAGCGGGGGAGCAAGGGCCGGGGAGCTGTTTTTT.

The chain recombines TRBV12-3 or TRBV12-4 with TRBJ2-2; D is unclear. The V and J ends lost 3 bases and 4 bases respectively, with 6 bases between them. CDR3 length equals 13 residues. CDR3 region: CASSLSATGELFF. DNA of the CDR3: TGTGCCAGCAGTTTGTCCGCCACCGGGGAGCTGTTTTTT.

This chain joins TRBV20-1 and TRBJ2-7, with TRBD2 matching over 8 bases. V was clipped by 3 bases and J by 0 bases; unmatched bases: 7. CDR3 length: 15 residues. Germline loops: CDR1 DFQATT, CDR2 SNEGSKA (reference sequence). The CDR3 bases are TGCAGTGCTAGGAGGAGCGGGGGCCTCTCCTACGAGCAGTACTTC. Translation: CSARRSGGLSYEQYF.

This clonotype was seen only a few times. CDR3 loop: CASCLGGGHTGELFF. The CDR3 DNA reads TGTGCCAGCTGCCTTGGCGGGGGGCACACCGGGGAGCTGTTTTTT. The J gene is TRBJ2-2, the V gene TRBV7-2, with 8 bases identical to TRBD2. The CDR3 extends over 15 amino acids. The germline V gene has CDR1 SGHTA and CDR2 FQGNSA. V shed 8 bases and J 3 bases; nucleotides not matched to a gene: 8.

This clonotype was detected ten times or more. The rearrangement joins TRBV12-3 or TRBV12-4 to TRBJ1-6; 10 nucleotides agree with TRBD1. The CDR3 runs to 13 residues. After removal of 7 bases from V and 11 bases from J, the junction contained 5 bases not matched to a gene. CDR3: CASNTGQGTPLHF. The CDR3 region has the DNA TGTGCCAGCAATACGGGACAGGGGACACCCCTCCACTTT.

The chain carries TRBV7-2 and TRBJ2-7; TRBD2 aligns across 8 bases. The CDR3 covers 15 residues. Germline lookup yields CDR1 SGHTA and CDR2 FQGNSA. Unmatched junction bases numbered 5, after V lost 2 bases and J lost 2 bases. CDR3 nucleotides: TGTGCCAGCAGCTTAAGCCGGGAGGGGCCCTACGAGCAGTACTTC. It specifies CASSLSREGPYEQYF.

CDR3 DNA: TGTGCCAGCTCACCACCCGAACCCGGGGAGCTGTTTTTT. Translated: CASSPPEPGELFF. The rearrangement links TRBV18 to TRBJ2-2; D remains unclear. The CDR3 totals 13 residues. Germline assignment: CDR1 KGHSH and CDR2 LQKENI. Trimming pared 0 bases from V and 6 bases from J, leaving 5 bases between.

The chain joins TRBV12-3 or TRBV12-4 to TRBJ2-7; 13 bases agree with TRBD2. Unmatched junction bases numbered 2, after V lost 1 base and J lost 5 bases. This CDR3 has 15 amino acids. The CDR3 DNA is TGTGCCAGCAGTTTAGGGACTAGCGGGAGAAACGAGCAGTACTTC. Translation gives CASSLGTSGRNEQYF.

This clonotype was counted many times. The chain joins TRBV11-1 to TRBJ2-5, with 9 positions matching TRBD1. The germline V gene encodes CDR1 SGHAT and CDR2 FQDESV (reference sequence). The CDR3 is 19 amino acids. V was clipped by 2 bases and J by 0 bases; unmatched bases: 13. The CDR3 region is CASSLTGFPRDRDQETQYF. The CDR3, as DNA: TGTGCCAGCAGCTTAACAGGGTTTCCCCGGGACAGGGACCAAGAGACCCAGTACTTC.

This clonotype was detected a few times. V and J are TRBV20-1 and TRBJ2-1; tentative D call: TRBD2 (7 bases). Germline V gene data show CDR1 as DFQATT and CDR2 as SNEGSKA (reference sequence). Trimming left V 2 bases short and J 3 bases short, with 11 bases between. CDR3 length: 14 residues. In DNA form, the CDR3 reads TGCAGTGCTAGAAGGGGGGGGGGCTACAATGAGCAGTTCTTC. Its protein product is CSARRGGGYNEQFF.

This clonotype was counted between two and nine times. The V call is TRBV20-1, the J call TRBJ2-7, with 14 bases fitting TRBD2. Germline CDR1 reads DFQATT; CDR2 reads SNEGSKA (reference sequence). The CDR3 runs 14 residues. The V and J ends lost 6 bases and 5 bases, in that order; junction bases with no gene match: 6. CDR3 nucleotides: TGCAGTGCGCCGGGACTAGCGGGAGAGGACGAGCAGTACTTC. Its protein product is CSAPGLAGEDEQYF.